The 4 T cell receptor beta chains reported below all come from one sample, sequenced in a study of T-cell memory formation after mild COVID-19. TCRdb called the 5' RACE reads again in MiXCR, with one record for every CDR3 protein. The sample lists about 350,000 distinct CDR3 sequences, roughly 13% occurring once. Source material: PBMCs or a T cell subset sorted from them (not recorded which). The receptor source for this set is a man aged 18 to 30 who had mild COVID-19 (a few samples of this study predate the infection). Cell type and time point are not known.

This clonotype was observed once. The chain combines TRBV19 with TRBJ2-7, with D tentatively TRBD1 or TRBD2 (5 bases each). Germline CDR1 and CDR2: LNHDA and SQIVND (reference sequence). V lost 5 bases and J 2 bases, leaving 10 bases between the germline ends. This CDR3 spans 13 amino acids. The CDR3 sequence: CASSGDGAYEQYF. The DNA of the CDR3 is TGTGCCAGTAGTGGGGACGGCGCCTACGAGCAGTACTTC.

This chain connects TRBV4-3 to TRBJ2-5, with TRBD2 matching over 10 bases. The CDR3 runs 17 residues. The germline V gene has CDR1 LGHNA and CDR2 YSLEER. J lost 1 base, V lost 4 bases, and 9 bases had no gene match. The CDR3 region has the DNA TGCGCCAGCAGCCGTCTGGGGACTAGCGAGGCCCAAGAGACCCAGTACTTC. This sequence encodes CASSRLGTSEAQETQYF.

Remarks on this clonotype: The junction differs from germline at one of its ends, possibly a read error. V is TRBV5-1 and J is TRBJ1-1; D is perhaps TRBD1 (5 bases). CDR1 SGHRS and CDR2 YFSETQ come from the germline V gene. This CDR3 comprises 13 residues. In DNA, the CDR3 is TGCGCCAGCAGATTGGGCAGGGATGCTGAAGCTTTATTT. Its protein is CASRLGRDAEALF.

This sequence joins TRBV5-1 and TRBJ1-3, with D tentatively TRBD1 (5 bases). This CDR3 region has 14 residues. CDR1 and CDR2 from the germline V gene are SGHRS and YFSETQ. With 0 bases removed from V and 2 bases from J, the gap between germline ends came to 6 bases. The CDR3 coding sequence is TGCGCCAGCAGCTTGGGACAGACTGGAAACACCATATATTTT. Protein product: CASSLGQTGNTIYF.